The 16 T cell receptor beta chains presented below share a single source sample, sequenced in a study of blood T cell repertoires in COVID-19. Produced via immunoSEQ multiplex PCR; TCRdb's table is partial and in-frame only. The sample consists of fewer than 500,000 clones, about 90% of them appearing once. What was sequenced was PBMCs or T cells enriched from blood (not recorded which). The receptors stem from a man between 25 and 39 years old who had recovered from COVID-19.

This sequence joins TRBV5-8 and TRBJ2-4; 8 positions agree with TRBD1. The CDR3 extends over 17 amino acids. The germline V gene encodes CDR1 SGHTS and CDR2 YDEGEE. V shed 4 bases and J 3 bases; nucleotides not matched to a gene: 12. The CDR3, as DNA: TGTGCCAGCAGCATCTTCGGGACAGGCCAATTCAAAAACATTCAGTACTTC. Protein product: CASSIFGTGQFKNIQYF. Full variable domain (remainder filled in from reference TRBV5-8 and TRBJ2-4): EAGVTQSPTHLIKTRGQQATLRCSPISGHTSVYWYQQALGLGLQFLLWYDEGEERNRGNFPPRFSGRQFPNYSSELNVNALELEDSALYLCASSIFGTGQFKNIQYFGAGTRLSVL.

The rearrangement uses TRBV5-1 and TRBJ1-1; 8 nucleotides align to TRBD1. The germline CDR1 and CDR2 sequences are SGHRS and YFSETQ. The V and J ends lost 1 base and 4 bases, in that order; junction bases with no gene match: 3. CDR3 length: 14 residues. The CDR3 reads CASSLQDRGTEAFF. The DNA for the CDR3 is TGCGCCAGCAGCTTGCAAGACAGGGGCACTGAAGCTTTCTTT.

The V call is TRBV21-1, the J call TRBJ2-7; the tabulated D call, TRBD1, remains unverified against the DNA. TRBV21-1 is a pseudogene. There are 14 residues in the CDR3. CDR3 sequence reads: CASVGRDRAYEQYF. The CDR3 DNA is TGTGCCAGCGTGGGTAGAGACAGGGCCTACGAGCAGTACTTC.

The chain has TRBV2 and TRBJ2-7, with 7 bases aligning to TRBD1. CDR3 length: 13 residues. Looked up from germline, CDR1 is SNHLY and CDR2 is FYNNEI. V dropped 0 bases and J dropped 13; count of bases not matched to a gene: 9. The CDR3 sequence: CASSEAPQGTAYF. The CDR3 DNA follows: TGTGCCAGCAGTGAAGCGCCCCAGGGGACAGCTTACTTC.

The rearrangement joins TRBV18 to TRBJ2-3; a possible D gene is TRBD1 (6 bases). V lost 3 bases to trimming and J lost 2 bases, with 12 bases between them. The CDR3 runs to 15 residues. CDR1 and CDR2 from the germline V gene are KGHSH and LQKENI. The CDR3 sequence is CASSPQQGITDTQYF. In DNA form, the CDR3 reads TGTGCCAGCTCACCGCAACAGGGTATCACAGATACGCAGTATTTT.

The genes are TRBV27 and TRBJ1-5; a weak D match, TRBD1 (5 bases). Germline V gives CDR1 MNHEY, CDR2 SMNVEV (reference sequence). The CDR3 is 13 amino acids. The germline V and J ends were trimmed by 6 bases and 1 base, with 7 bases remaining between them. The CDR3 nucleotides read TGTGCCAGCAGGGCAGGGAGCAATCAGCCCCAGCATTTT. It translates to CASRAGSNQPQHF.

V gene TRBV7-9 combines with J gene TRBJ1-5, with D hard to call. The CDR3 runs 17 residues. V lost 5 bases and J lost 7, with 24 bases in between. Germline V lookup: CDR1 SEHNR, CDR2 FQNEAQ (reference sequence). CDR3 sequence reads: CASSPGWGGLDRQPQHF. The CDR3, as DNA: TGTGCCAGCAGCCCTGGATGGGGAGGGTTGGATCGACAGCCCCAGCATTTT.

The chain joins TRBV10-3 to TRBJ1-2; TRBD1 agrees at 9 bases. The germline V gene encodes CDR1 ENHRY and CDR2 SYGVKD. V was clipped by 3 bases and J by 6 bases; unmatched bases: 2. The length of the CDR3 is 13 residues. DNA of the CDR3: TGTGCCATCAGTGAACAGGGGGCGGATGGCTACACCTTC. Amino acid sequence: CAISEQGADGYTF.

This chain joins TRBV27 and TRBJ1-5; a weak D match, TRBD1 (6 bases). Germline loops: CDR1 MNHEY, CDR2 SMNVEV (reference sequence). Trimming shortened V by 3 bases and J by 0 bases, and 9 bases separated the two germline ends. The CDR3 is 15 residues long. The CDR3 sequence: CASSLNRDSNQPQHF. As DNA, the CDR3 is TGTGCCAGCAGTTTGAACAGGGATAGCAATCAGCCCCAGCATTTT.

The chain uses TRBV7-9 and TRBJ2-6, with a tentative D call TRBD2 (6 bases). The V and J ends lost 4 bases and 2 bases respectively, with 12 bases between them. CDR1 is SEHNR and CDR2 is FQNEAQ in the germline V gene (reference sequence). CDR3 length: 16 amino acids. CDR3 protein: CASSSIGGPGANVLTF. DNA for the CDR3: TGTGCCAGCAGCTCGATCGGGGGACCTGGGGCCAACGTCCTGACTTTC. The whole variable domain, remainder taken from reference TRBV7-9 and TRBJ2-6, is DTGVSQNPRHKITKRGQNVTFRCDPISEHNRLYWYRQTLGQGPEFLTYFQNEAQLEKSRLLSDRFSAERPKGSFSTLEIQRTEQGDSAMYLCASSSIGGPGANVLTFGAGSRLTVL.

The chain carries TRBV12-2 and TRBJ2-3; the table's D call of TRBD2 was not tested on the DNA. TRBV12-2 has pseudogene status. The CDR3 covers 14 residues. CDR3 sequence (DNA): TGTGCAAGTCGACTCTGTAGAAGCACAGATACGCAGTATTTT. Its translation: CASRLCRSTDTQYF.

V and J are TRBV27 and TRBJ2-2; D unclear. The germline V gene encodes CDR1 MNHEY and CDR2 SMNVEV (reference sequence). The CDR3 runs to 14 residues. The ends were cut back, 4 bases at V and 6 bases at J, with 12 bases in the middle. DNA for the CDR3: TGTGCCAGCAGTTACGCACTAACTGCCGGGGAGCTGTTTTTT. Amino acids: CASSYALTAGELFF.

The chain has TRBV7-8 and TRBJ1-4; D ambiguous. V lost 0 bases, J lost 0 bases, and 14 bases lay in between. Germline loops: CDR1 SGHVS, CDR2 FQNEAQ. This CDR3 is built from 18 residues. The CDR3 DNA reads TGTGCCAGCAGCTTAGCGAAAGGTGGGCCAGCAACTAATGAAAAACTGTTTTTT. As protein: CASSLAKGGPATNEKLFF.

The chain couples TRBV19 to TRBJ1-3; D gene uncertain. V shed 3 bases and J shed 0 bases, with 6 bases lying between them. The CDR3 length is 14 residues. From germline, CDR1 is LNHDA and CDR2 SQIVND (reference sequence). The CDR3 nucleotides read TGTGCCAGTAGTATCGCAGACTCTGGAAACACCATATATTTT. The encoded protein is CASSIADSGNTIYF.

The rearrangement uses TRBV6-2 or TRBV6-3 and TRBJ1-1; no firm D call. The CDR3 spans 14 residues. Trimming took off 9 bases at V and 4 bases at J, with 18 bases between the two ends. Germline loops: CDR1 MNHEY, CDR2 SVGEGT. CDR3 DNA: TGTGCCAGTAGACCTGGCGGCGGTCGCACTGAAGCTTTCTTT. Amino acid sequence: CASRPGGGRTEAFF.

The chain is built from TRBV7-6 and TRBJ2-1; 10 nucleotides line up with TRBD1. Losses at the gene ends were 1 base for V and 2 bases for J; bases not matched to a gene: 5. This CDR3 spans 17 amino acids. CDR1 SGHVS and CDR2 FNYEAQ come from the germline V gene. CDR3 protein: CASSLVQGTGAYNEQFF. In nucleotides, the CDR3 is TGTGCCAGCAGCTTAGTTCAGGGGACAGGGGCCTACAATGAGCAGTTCTTC.